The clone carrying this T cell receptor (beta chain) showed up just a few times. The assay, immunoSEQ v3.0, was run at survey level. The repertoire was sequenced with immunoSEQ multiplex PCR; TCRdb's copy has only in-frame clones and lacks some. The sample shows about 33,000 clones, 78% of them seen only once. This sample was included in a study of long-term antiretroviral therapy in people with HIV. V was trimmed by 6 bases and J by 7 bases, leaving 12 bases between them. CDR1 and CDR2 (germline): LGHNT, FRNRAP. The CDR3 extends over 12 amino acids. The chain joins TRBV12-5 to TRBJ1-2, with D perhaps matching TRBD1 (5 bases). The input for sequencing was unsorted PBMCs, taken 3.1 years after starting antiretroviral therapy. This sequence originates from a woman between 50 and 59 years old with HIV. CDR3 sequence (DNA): TGTGCTAGTGGCCCTCAGGGAGGTGGCTACACCTTC. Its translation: CASGPQGGGYTF.